This record looks at one T cell receptor (beta chain) sequence and its context. What it recognizes is unknown. This sample was taken from a study of CXCR3-negative and CXCR3-positive naive CD8 T cells. Overall study: Each library gave roughly 1.5 +/- 0.3 million of some 150 million TRB reads. Whole-study results and caveats: Comparison of naive CXCR3-negative and CXCR3-positive cells revealed similar TRBV-TRBJ usage, while memory cells differed. Each naive subset displayed comparably high diversity, whereas memory CD8+ cells displayed much lower diversity. With CXCR3 expression partially decreased after cryopreservation, most assays relied on fresh PBMCs.

This CDR3 is built from 14 residues. The authors prepared UMI-labeled TRB cDNA libraries by 5' RACE. With the 5' RACE reads reprocessed, TCRdb shows one record per CDR3 protein and no DNA. In all, the sample yields some 49,000 distinct CDR3 sequences. The TCR originated in a human donor in good health. Some clones in this sample may be carry-over from other donors' samples. The sequencing input was naive CXCR3- CD8+ T cells from blood. As for subset: CD45RO-CCR7+CD27+CD95- naive CD8+ T cells lacking CXCR3 (TNR3-). The rearrangement joins TRBV12-3 or TRBV12-4 to TRBJ2-1; TCRdb picks TRBD1, but there is no DNA to check that call. The CDR3 here is CASRTGGVYNEQFF.